This TCR beta chain emerged from a study of vaccination and CD4 T cells after COVID-19. Whole-study results and caveats: Counts of SARS-CoV-2-reactive clonotypes had a median that went from roughly 21 to 40, a nonsignificant change.

Specified treatment: roughly 10-day PBMC culture with coronavirus spike peptide pools or control peptides (ViraFEST assay). ViraFEST sequenced TCRs after peptide-pool expansion of antigen-specific T cells. Worth noting for this clonotype: Its antigen is undetermined.

The CDR3 has 15 amino acids. CDR1 is SGHTA and CDR2 is FQGNSA in the germline V gene. Trimming removed 5 bases from V and 1 base from J; junction bases left unmatched: 4. Once obtained from cultured CD4+ T cells, the DNA was sequenced using the Oncomine TCR Beta short-read assay. One entry per CDR3 protein, called by TCRdb with MiXCR from the PCR reads. The sample has roughly 19,000 distinct CDR3 sequences, around 50% seen once. The rearrangement links TRBV7-2 to TRBJ2-4, with TRBD1 matching 8 bases. This TCR was recovered from a human donor who had recovered from COVID-19. Sequences were derived from CD4+ T cells from blood, cultured in vitro, sampled before SARS-CoV-2 vaccination. The CDR3 DNA is TGTGCCAGCAGCGCGGACAGGGCTGCCAAAAACATTCAGTACTTC. This sequence encodes CASSADRAAKNIQYF. Full variable domain (rest looked up from reference TRBV7-2 and TRBJ2-4): GAGVSQSPSNKVTEKGKDVELRCDPISGHTALYWYRQSLGQGLEFLIYFQGNSAPDKSGLPSDRFSAERTGGSVSTLTIQRTQQEDSAVYLCASSADRAAKNIQYFGAGTRLSVL.